This passage covers 28 T cell receptor beta chains from one sample sequenced in a study of CD8+CD57+ T cells in acquired aplastic anemia. Profiling that covered TCR beta VDJ and CDR3 relied on genomic DNA as its template. From the reads, TCRdb called clonotypes with MiXCR, one entry per CDR3 protein. The data contain hundreds of thousands of distinct CDR3 sequences, around 68% of them singletons. Sequenced: sorted CD4+, CD8+, or CD8+CD57+ T cells (not recorded which) from PBMCs. The receptors derive from a human donor in good health, serving as a control.

V is TRBV9 and J is TRBJ1-2; no clear D. The V gene's germline CDR1 is SGDLS and CDR2 YYNGEE. The CDR3 consists of 15 residues. V shed 4 bases and J shed 7 bases, with 20 bases lying between them. CDR3 in DNA: TGTGCCAGCAGCCAAGATCACGCCGGGCCCTCTGGCTACACCTTC. As protein: CASSQDHAGPSGYTF.

This clonotype has a count of ten or more. The chain carries TRBV5-8 and TRBJ1-1; 9 positions agree with TRBD1. V was clipped by 4 bases and J by 10 bases; unmatched bases: 11. The CDR3 consists of 14 residues. CDR1 is SGHTS and CDR2 is YDEGEE in the germline V gene. The CDR3 region is CASSTNRGREIAFF. CDR3 nucleotide sequence: TGTGCCAGCAGCACCAACAGGGGGCGAGAGATAGCTTTCTTT.

The chain couples TRBV10-3 to TRBJ1-6; D gene unclear. V was shortened by 10 bases and J by 8 bases, with 21 bases between the two germline ends. The CDR3 has 15 residues. From germline, CDR1 is ENHRY and CDR2 SYGVKD. CDR3 sequence (DNA): TGTGCCACCCGACCCGTAACGGGAGCCGATTCACCCCTCCACTTT. This codes for CATRPVTGADSPLHF.

The genes are TRBV9 and TRBJ2-2, with 7 bases that match TRBD1. This CDR3 has 15 amino acids. Germline trimming cut 4 bases from V and 5 bases from J; bases unmatched to any gene: 8. From germline, CDR1 is SGDLS and CDR2 YYNGEE. The chain's CDR3 is CASSLLPTGTGELFF. CDR3 nucleotides: TGTGCCAGCAGCCTGTTACCGACAGGGACCGGGGAGCTGTTTTTT. The whole variable domain, filled in from reference TRBV9 and TRBJ2-2, reads DSGVTQTPKHLITATGQRVTLRCSPRSGDLSVYWYQQSLDQGLQFLIQYYNGEERAKGNILERFSAQQFPDLHSELNLSSLELGDSALYFCASSLLPTGTGELFFGEGSRLTVL.

The chain employs TRBV29-1 and TRBJ1-1; 7 bases agree with TRBD1. V lost 7 bases to trimming and J lost 5 bases; unmatched junction nucleotides: 10. The germline V gene encodes CDR1 SQVTM and CDR2 ANQGSEA. The length of the CDR3 is 13 residues. The CDR3 DNA sequence: TGCAGCGCACAGAATCTCAGGGGGACTGAAGCTTTCTTT. This encodes CSAQNLRGTEAFF.

The CDR3 sequence: CASSGLSSLGGKAFF. CDR3 DNA: TGTGCCAGCAGTGGGCTGTCCAGCCTAGGGGGGAAAGCTTTCTTT. The chain joins TRBV2 to TRBJ1-1, with a possible D match to TRBD1 (6 bases). This CDR3 is 15 amino acids long. V lost 4 bases and J 9 bases, leaving 21 bases between the germline ends. Germline-derived CDR1 and CDR2 are SNHLY and FYNNEI.

The J gene is TRBJ1-1, the V gene TRBV2; D is undetermined. CDR1 is SNHLY, CDR2 FYNNEI, per germline. V was clipped by 3 bases and J by 4 bases, with 9 bases between them. This CDR3 is 13 amino acids long. CDR3 sequence (DNA): TGTGCCAGCAGTGAGGGATCGAGCACTGAAGCTTTCTTT. It codes for CASSEGSSTEAFF.

This chain joins TRBV7-2 and TRBJ1-1; D is possibly TRBD1 (6 bases). This CDR3 comprises 14 residues. Germline assignment: CDR1 SGHTA and CDR2 FQGNSA. The V end was cut by 8 bases, the J end by 0 bases, with 13 bases between. CDR3 protein: CTSGSQGMNTEAFF. As DNA, the CDR3 is TGTACCAGCGGCTCCCAGGGGATGAACACTGAAGCTTTCTTT.

Concerning this clonotype: Given the absence of the conserved phenylalanine or tryptophan at the CDR3 end, a read error is likely. The genes are TRBV24-1 and TRBJ2-7; D not certain. V was cut by 7 bases and J by 7 bases, with 10 bases left in between. Germline V gene lookup returns CDR1 KGHDR and CDR2 SFDVKD. The CDR3 runs to 11 residues. The CDR3: CATRTFREQYC. CDR3 sequence (DNA): TGTGCCACCAGGACTTTCAGGGAGCAGTACTGC.

As for this clonotype: At one of its ends the junction is not consistent with the germline gene, which may arise from a read error. The J gene is TRBJ2-4, the V gene TRBV7-2, with 7 bases fitting TRBD2. The CDR3 totals 14 residues. Germline assignment: CDR1 SGHTA and CDR2 FQGNSA. CDR3 nucleotide sequence: TGTGCCAGCAGCTTAGTGCGCGCCCGGGACTACGAGCAGTTC. It is translated as CASSLVRARDYEQF.

On this clonotype: At one boundary the junction diverges from the germline segment, which might be a read error. The V gene is TRBV20-1, the J gene TRBJ2-7; 9 bases map to TRBD2. CDR1 and CDR2 from the germline V gene are DFQATT and SNEGSKA (reference sequence). The length of the CDR3 is 14 residues. In DNA form, the CDR3 reads TGCAGCGCTAGTTTGACTAGCGGTAGGCACGAGCAGTACTTC. Translating it yields CSASLTSGRHEQYF.

About this clonotype itself: A read error is likely, as this CDR3 ends without the conserved phenylalanine or tryptophan. No DNA is shown, since the ends of the CDR3 on it are uncertain; the CDR3 is the one TCRdb lists. This chain connects TRBV7-9 to TRBJ1-1; TRBD1 was called by the table and not checked on the DNA. Germline assignment: CDR1 SEHNR and CDR2 FQNEAQ (reference sequence). The CDR3 has 12 amino acids, counting both end residues. CDR3 in amino acids: CASSVGTGEASL.

This sequence joins TRBV20-1 and TRBJ1-2, with D unclear. The CDR3 is made up of 15 amino acids. V was trimmed by 0 bases and J by 3 bases, leaving 14 bases between them. The V gene's germline CDR1 is DFQATT and CDR2 SNEGSKA (reference sequence). The CDR3 sequence: CSARDQVGYDYGYTF. DNA of the CDR3: TGCAGTGCTAGAGATCAGGTTGGCTATGACTATGGCTACACCTTC.

The V call is TRBV15, the J call TRBJ2-7; a weak D match, TRBD2 (5 bases). The V and J ends lost 6 bases and 6 bases respectively, with 9 bases between them. Germline V gene data show CDR1 as LNHNV and CDR2 as YYDKDF (reference sequence). CDR3 length equals 11 residues. In nucleotides, the CDR3 is TGTGCCACCAGGTACCGGGGCGAGCAGTACTTC. This translates into CATRYRGEQYF.

This clonotype appeared many times. The rearrangement joins TRBV7-9 to TRBJ2-3; 8 bases are a match to TRBD2. Germline CDR1 SEHNR, CDR2 FQNEAQ (reference sequence). The CDR3 runs to 16 residues. The V gene end was trimmed by 1 base and the J gene end by 3 bases; junction bases not matched to a gene: 6. In DNA, the CDR3 is TGTGCCAGCAGCTTAGGTGTAGCGGGGAGGACAGATACGCAGTATTTT. Its translation: CASSLGVAGRTDTQYF.

This clonotype was seen ten or more times. The rearrangement joins TRBV20-1 to TRBJ2-1; D not certain. Trimming removed 0 bases at V and 0 bases at J, with 6 bases between. The CDR3 is 14 amino acids. Per germline, CDR1 DFQATT and CDR2 SNEGSKA (reference sequence). CDR3 sequence reads: CSARDFSSYNEQFF. The CDR3, as DNA: TGCAGTGCTAGAGATTTCAGCTCCTACAATGAGCAGTTCTTC.

This clonotype was seen many times. V is TRBV11-3 and J is TRBJ1-1; D not resolved. The CDR3 consists of 16 residues. Germline loops: CDR1 SGHNT, CDR2 YENEEA. V was shortened by 1 base and J by 6 bases, with 18 bases between the two germline ends. CDR3 residues: CASSLVIWDSGSEAFF. In nucleotides, the CDR3 is TGTGCCAGCAGCTTAGTAATCTGGGATTCGGGCTCTGAAGCTTTCTTT. Complete variable domain (other parts from reference TRBV11-3 and TRBJ1-1): EAGVVQSPRYKIIEKKQPVAFWCNPISGHNTLYWYLQNLGQGPELLIRYENEEAVDDSQLPKDRFSAERLKGVDSTLKIQPAELGDSAVYLCASSLVIWDSGSEAFFGQGTRLTVV.

At least ten counts were recorded for this clonotype. The chain combines TRBV4-2 with TRBJ1-1; perhaps TRBD1 as D (5 bases). Germline lookup yields CDR1 LGHNA and CDR2 YNFKEQ. CDR3 length: 14 residues. V was trimmed by 1 base and J by 8 bases, leaving 14 bases between them. CDR3 residues: CASSQAQVPSEAFF. The CDR3 DNA reads as TGTGCCAGCAGCCAAGCACAGGTACCCTCGGAAGCTTTCTTT.

This rearrangement joins TRBV20-1 to TRBJ1-2; perhaps TRBD1 as D (6 bases). V was clipped by 5 bases and J by 9 bases, with 19 bases between them. This CDR3 spans 13 amino acids. The germline gives CDR1 DFQATT, CDR2 SNEGSKA (reference sequence). CDR3: CSALQGPRPSYTF. DNA of the CDR3: TGCAGTGCTTTACAGGGCCCACGACCCAGCTACACCTTC.

Comment on this clonotype: This may be a read error: a much more frequent sequence differs by one nucleotide. The V gene is TRBV7-3, the J gene TRBJ2-3, with 7 positions matching TRBD1. J gave up 0 bases and V 2 bases, and 2 bases lay outside the gene matches. The germline CDR1 and CDR2 sequences are SGHTA and FQGTGA. The length of the CDR3 is 15 residues. CDR3 region: CASSLGQVSTDTQYF. CDR3 nucleotides: TGTGCCAGCAGCTTAGGACAGGTTAGCACAGATACGCAGTATTTT.

This chain connects TRBV10-3 to TRBJ2-7; D not resolved. CDR3 length equals 15 residues. The germline V gene encodes CDR1 ENHRY and CDR2 SYGVKD. The germline V and J ends were trimmed by 4 bases and 9 bases, with 22 bases remaining between them. For the CDR3, the DNA is TGTGCCATCAGTGTTCCCACGTCGAGGCCAACGACGCAGTACTTC. Protein: CAISVPTSRPTTQYF.

This chain links TRBV6-5 with TRBJ1-5, with 8 bases identical to TRBD1. CDR1 and CDR2 (germline): MNHEY, SVGAGI. The CDR3 covers 14 residues. After removal of 6 bases from V and 4 bases from J, the junction contained 5 bases not matched to a gene. For the CDR3, the DNA is TGTGCCAGCAGGATCCGGACAGGGAATCAGCCCCAGCATTTT. It encodes CASRIRTGNQPQHF.

V usage is TRBV2 and J usage is TRBJ2-2, with D perhaps matching TRBD2 (6 bases). In germline, CDR1 is SNHLY, CDR2 FYNNEI. V was pared by 4 bases and J by 8 bases, with 11 bases between. CDR3 size: 13 residues. The CDR3 loop is CASSGSGVGELFF. CDR3 nucleotide sequence: TGTGCCAGCAGTGGCTCGGGGGTAGGGGAGCTGTTTTTT.

This clonotype was detected many times. The chain uses TRBV30 and TRBJ2-1; D remains ambiguous. The germline gives CDR1 GTSNPN, CDR2 SVGIG (reference sequence). V was trimmed by 3 bases and J by 9 bases, leaving 9 bases between them. The CDR3 extends over 11 amino acids. CDR3 region: CAWRMPGEQFF. In nucleotides, the CDR3 is TGTGCCTGGAGGATGCCAGGTGAGCAGTTCTTC.

The rearrangement joins TRBV11-2 to TRBJ2-2, with D possibly being TRBD1 or TRBD2 (5 bases each). This CDR3 has 15 residues. V lost 5 bases and J lost 9, with 19 bases in between. CDR1 is SGHAT and CDR2 is FQNNGV in the germline V gene. The CDR3 loop reads CASSPRQRALRELFF. The CDR3 DNA is TGTGCCAGCAGCCCCAGACAGAGGGCTTTGAGGGAGCTGTTTTTT.

Concerning this clonotype itself: It is unclear where the CDR3 begins or ends on the DNA, so no DNA is shown, and the CDR3 is as TCRdb lists it. V gene TRBV7-2 combines with J gene TRBJ2-7; no check of the table's D call, TRBD1, against the DNA was made. CDR1 and CDR2 (germline): SGHTA, FQGNSA. The CDR3 totals 13 residues, both ends included. The CDR3 reads CASTGGTDTQYFV.

This chain uses TRBV29-1 with TRBJ1-5; 8 bases map to TRBD1. Germline V gene lookup returns CDR1 SQVTM and CDR2 ANQGSEA. This CDR3 region has 15 residues. Trimming cost V 5 bases and J 4 bases; bases outside gene matches: 10. CDR3 protein: CSVKTGTGTNQPQHF. CDR3 DNA: TGCAGCGTTAAGACAGGGACAGGCACTAATCAGCCCCAGCATTTT. The full variable domain, in which reference TRBV29-1 and TRBJ1-5 provide the parts outside the CDR3, is SAVISQKPSRDICQRGTSLTIQCQVDSQVTMMFWYRQQPGQSLTLIATANQGSEATYESGFVIDKFPISRPNLTFSTLTVSNMSPEDSSIYLCSVKTGTGTNQPQHFGDGTRLSIL.

This chain joins TRBV18 and TRBJ2-6; no clear D. Trimming shortened V by 4 bases and J by 0 bases, and 16 bases separated the two germline ends. This CDR3 contains 18 residues. CDR1 is KGHSH and CDR2 is LQKENI in the germline V gene. DNA of the CDR3: TGTGCCAGCTCACGAGAGGTTTGGGATGACTCTGGGGCCAACGTCCTGACTTTC. This codes for CASSREVWDDSGANVLTF.